The TCR beta chain under discussion was sequenced for a study of blood T cell repertoires in COVID-19. In the study overall: COVID-19 samples from acute and convalescent phases originated in the United States, Italy and Spain.

The CDR3 has 12 amino acids. Sequenced by immunoSEQ multiplex PCR; TCRdb stores in-frame clones only, minus some. The data contain a few hundred thousand clones, 85% to 90% of them singletons. The age range of participants was about 18 to 95 years, with residence in about two dozen US areas. Grouping used clinical history reported by participants in a survey and questionnaire. The sequenced material came from PBMCs or T cells enriched from blood (not recorded which). The V gene is TRBV7-5, the J gene TRBJ1-3; the tabulated D call, TRBD1, remains unverified against the DNA. TRBV7-5 is deemed a pseudogene. This TCR came from a woman aged 18-29 years in a cohort exposed to, infected with or recovered from COVID-19 (not recorded which). CDR3 region: CARSLTGFTIYF. In nucleotides, the CDR3 is TGTGCCAGAAGCTTAACAGGATTCACCATATATTTT.